Shown below are 19 T cell receptor beta chains from a single sample sequenced in a study of blood T cells in healthy people across ages. A second PCR of 7 to 11 cycles used a sample-barcoded 5' primer and a J-beta primer mix. TCRdb itself ran the 5' RACE reads through MiXCR, one entry per CDR3 protein. The data contain about 730,000 distinct CDR3 sequences, roughly 47% of them seen just once; the ten biggest clones take up 20% to 25%. The source material was blood. These receptor sequences come from a woman in her sixties or seventies in good health.

The CDR3, as DNA: TGTGCCAGCAGTTTCCAGGAGATGAACACTGAAGCTTTCTTT. This codes for CASSFQEMNTEAFF. This chain joins TRBV12-3 or TRBV12-4 and TRBJ1-1; no firm D call. Trimming took off 3 bases at V and 0 bases at J, with 8 bases between the two ends. This CDR3 comprises 14 residues.

The chain links TRBV7-3 to TRBJ2-1, with D maybe TRBD2 (6 bases). The ends were cut back, 6 bases at V and 9 bases at J, with 15 bases in the middle. CDR1 is SGHTA and CDR2 is FQGTGA in the germline V gene. The CDR3 is 13 amino acids. CDR3 sequence: CASSQSSGFEQFF. The CDR3 region has the DNA TGTGCCAGCAGTCAATCAAGCGGGTTTGAGCAGTTCTTC.

The chain recombines TRBV19 with TRBJ1-2, with 8 positions matching TRBD1. V was pared by 11 bases and J by 3 bases, with 5 bases of the junction left unmatched. The length of the CDR3 is 12 residues. Germline V gene lookup returns CDR1 LNHDA and CDR2 SQIVND (reference sequence). The CDR3 DNA is TGTGCCTCAAAACAGGGGGACTATGGCTACACCTTC. This sequence encodes CASKQGDYGYTF.

This clonotype was seen once. V usage is TRBV20-1 and J usage is TRBJ2-5, with TRBD2 matching 7 bases. Germline V gene data show CDR1 as DFQATT and CDR2 as SNEGSKA (reference sequence). Unmatched junction bases numbered 1, after V lost 3 bases and J lost 3 bases. The length of the CDR3 is 12 residues. The CDR3 DNA reads TGCAGTGCTAGGGGACTAAAAGAGACCCAGTACTTC. Its translation: CSARGLKETQYF.

Remarks on this clonotype: A read error may be the cause here, since a much bigger clone is one base away. J is TRBJ2-1 and V is TRBV12-3 or TRBV12-4; 7 bases align to TRBD2. CDR3 length: 16 amino acids. The ends lost 6 bases at V and 12 bases at J; junction bases unmatched: 20. CDR3 sequence (DNA): TGTGCCAGCAGAGCCCCTAGCGGCTCATATGGGGATGGGCAGTTCTTC. Amino acids: CASRAPSGSYGDGQFF.

The V and J genes are TRBV5-1 and TRBJ2-7, with D perhaps matching TRBD1 or TRBD2 (5 bases each). The V end was cut by 4 bases, the J end by 1 base, with 12 bases between. This CDR3 contains 14 residues. Per germline, CDR1 SGHRS and CDR2 YFSETQ. CDR3 residues: CASSSRDPSYEQYF. CDR3 sequence (DNA): TGCGCCAGCAGCAGCAGGGACCCGTCCTACGAGCAGTACTTC. The full variable domain, with the rest looked up from reference TRBV5-1 and TRBJ2-7, is KAGVTQTPRYLIKTRGQQVTLSCSPISGHRSVSWYQQTPGQGLQFLFEYFSETQRNKGNFPGRFSGRQFSNSRSEMNVSTLELGDSALYLCASSSRDPSYEQYFGPGTRLTVT.

This clonotype was observed at least ten times. The chain employs TRBV20-1 and TRBJ2-1; D gene uncertain. The V gene lost 0 bases and the J gene lost 5 bases, with 5 bases spanning the gap. The germline V gene encodes CDR1 DFQATT and CDR2 SNEGSKA (reference sequence). CDR3 length: 12 amino acids. CDR3 nucleotides: TGCAGTGCTAGAGAAGGTAACAATGAGCAGTTCTTC. It translates to CSAREGNNEQFF.

The chain recombines TRBV7-9 with TRBJ1-3; D not certain. The CDR3 loop spans 15 amino acids. Germline CDR1 SEHNR, CDR2 FQNEAQ (reference sequence). Trimming shortened V by 8 bases and J by 2 bases, and 16 bases separated the two germline ends. The CDR3 protein is CASSRGQSTGNTIYF. The CDR3 nucleotides are TGTGCCAGCTCGAGAGGTCAATCGACTGGAAACACCATATATTTT.

This clonotype was observed a few times. The gene calls are TRBV3-1 and TRBJ2-7; possibly TRBD1 or TRBD2 for D (6 bases each). V dropped 4 bases and J dropped 3 bases, with 13 bases sitting between them. Germline CDR1 LGHDT, CDR2 YNNKEL (reference sequence). This CDR3 region has 14 residues. The CDR3 DNA reads as TGTGCCAGCAGCCGCGGCGGAGGGGGCTACGAGCAGTACTTC. Encoded protein: CASSRGGGGYEQYF.

CDR3 amino acids: CASRGTSGRFDEQYF. CDR3 sequence (DNA): TGTGCCAGCAGGGGGACTAGCGGGAGATTCGATGAGCAGTACTTC. This chain links TRBV2 with TRBJ2-5, with 14 nucleotides matching TRBD2. The germline V gene encodes CDR1 SNHLY and CDR2 FYNNEI. V dropped 6 bases and J dropped 11; count of bases not matched to a gene: 11. The CDR3 extends over 15 amino acids. Filled out from reference TRBV2 and TRBJ2-5, the complete variable domain reads EPEVTQTPSHQVTQMGQEVILRCVPISNHLYFYWYRQILGQKVEFLVSFYNNEISEKSEIFDDQFSVERPDGSNFTLKIRSTKLEDSAMYFCASRGTSGRFDEQYFGPGTRLLVL.

J is TRBJ2-7 and V is TRBV3-1; 9 nucleotides match TRBD1. Germline values: CDR1 LGHDT, CDR2 YNNKEL (reference sequence). The CDR3 loop spans 14 amino acids. Germline trimming cut 0 bases from V and 11 bases from J; bases unmatched to any gene: 8. The DNA for the CDR3 is TGTGCCAGCAGCCAAGAGGGTGTTAGGACAGGGGAGTACTTC. It is translated as CASSQEGVRTGEYF.

This clonotype was seen more than once but under ten times. The J gene is TRBJ1-5, the V gene TRBV19; unclear D gene. CDR3 size: 14 residues. V shed 3 bases and J shed 0 bases, with 6 bases lying between them. Germline V gene sequence: CDR1 LNHDA, CDR2 SQIVND (reference sequence). The CDR3 coding sequence is TGTGCCAGTAGTATTGGGGATAGCAATCAGCCCCAGCATTTT. Translated: CASSIGDSNQPQHF.

CDR3: CASSVVLGELFF. The DNA of the CDR3 is TGTGCCAGCAGCGTAGTGCTCGGGGAGCTGTTTTTT. V usage is TRBV9 and J usage is TRBJ2-2; D unclear. CDR3 length: 12 amino acids. Germline values: CDR1 SGDLS, CDR2 YYNGEE. V was pared by 0 bases and J by 7 bases, with 4 bases between.

This clonotype came up a few times. V is TRBV7-2 and J is TRBJ1-6; unclear D gene. V lost 3 bases and J 7 bases, leaving 4 bases between the germline ends. This CDR3 contains 12 residues. Germline V lookup: CDR1 SGHTA, CDR2 FQGNSA. For the CDR3, the DNA is TGTGCCAGCAGCTTTCCGAATTCACCCCTCCACTTT. This gives the protein CASSFPNSPLHF.

The V call is TRBV7-9, the J call TRBJ2-7, with unresolved D. Germline values: CDR1 SEHNR, CDR2 FQNEAQ (reference sequence). The CDR3 extends over 15 amino acids. Trimming left V 5 bases short and J 0 bases short, with 14 bases between. CDR3 in DNA: TGTGCCAGCAGCACCGACCGGGTCAACTCCTACGAGCAGTACTTC. Protein sequence: CASSTDRVNSYEQYF. The full variable domain, in which reference TRBV7-9 and TRBJ2-7 provide the parts outside the CDR3, is DTGVSQNPRHKITKRGQNVTFRCDPISEHNRLYWYRQTLGQGPEFLTYFQNEAQLEKSRLLSDRFSAERPKGSFSTLEIQRTEQGDSAMYLCASSTDRVNSYEQYFGPGTRLTVT.

The chain has TRBV3-1 and TRBJ2-5; D is perhaps TRBD2 (5 bases). The J call may not be correct, given that the DNA end is closer to TRBJ2-1. The CDR3 is 13 residues long. Germline values: CDR1 LGHDT, CDR2 YNNKEL (reference sequence). In nucleotides, the CDR3 is TGTGCCACCTTAGGACTGTCCCAAGAGACCCAGTTCTTC. This translates into CATLGLSQETQFF.

The chain couples TRBV7-9 to TRBJ2-1, with TRBD2 matching 8 bases. J was trimmed by 9 bases and V by 7 bases; bases with no gene match: 8. CDR3 length equals 13 residues. CDR1 is SEHNR, CDR2 FQNEAQ, per germline (reference sequence). The CDR3, as DNA: TGTGCCAGCACCCTAGGAGCGGGAGCTGAGCAGTTCTTC. Amino acids: CASTLGAGAEQFF.

The CDR3 DNA is TGTGCCAGCAGTTACACGAGGACTCAGAACACTGAAGCTTTCTTT. Translation: CASSYTRTQNTEAFF. The V and J genes are TRBV6-5 and TRBJ1-1, with D uncertain. The CDR3 runs 15 residues. The germline gives CDR1 MNHEY, CDR2 SVGAGI. With 2 bases removed from V and 1 base from J, the gap between germline ends came to 11 bases.

The chain is built from TRBV28 and TRBJ2-7; 9 bases match TRBD1. The CDR3 is made up of 14 amino acids. In germline, CDR1 is MDHEN, CDR2 SYDVKM. The ends lost 2 bases at V and 5 bases at J; junction bases unmatched: 4. For the CDR3, the DNA is TGTGCCAGCAGTTTAGGAGGACAGGGGAACGAGCAGTACTTC. This encodes CASSLGGQGNEQYF.